This T cell receptor beta chain was recovered during a study of blood T cell repertoires in COVID-19. Trimming cost V 5 bases and J 0 bases, with 17 bases left between them. There are 16 residues in the CDR3. Germline V gene lookup returns CDR1 MNHEY and CDR2 SMNVEV (reference sequence). The repertoire was sequenced with immunoSEQ multiplex PCR; TCRdb's copy has only in-frame clones and lacks some. This sample has around 180,000 clones, with around 90% found just once. This sequence originates from a man in his sixties with acute or convalescent COVID-19. This chain links TRBV27 with TRBJ2-7; D is possibly TRBD2 (6 bases). What was sequenced was peripheral blood. CDR3 DNA: TGTGCCAGCAGTCCCCCCCCTAGCGTCTCCTCCTACGAGCAGTACTTC. This gives the protein CASSPPPSVSSYEQYF.